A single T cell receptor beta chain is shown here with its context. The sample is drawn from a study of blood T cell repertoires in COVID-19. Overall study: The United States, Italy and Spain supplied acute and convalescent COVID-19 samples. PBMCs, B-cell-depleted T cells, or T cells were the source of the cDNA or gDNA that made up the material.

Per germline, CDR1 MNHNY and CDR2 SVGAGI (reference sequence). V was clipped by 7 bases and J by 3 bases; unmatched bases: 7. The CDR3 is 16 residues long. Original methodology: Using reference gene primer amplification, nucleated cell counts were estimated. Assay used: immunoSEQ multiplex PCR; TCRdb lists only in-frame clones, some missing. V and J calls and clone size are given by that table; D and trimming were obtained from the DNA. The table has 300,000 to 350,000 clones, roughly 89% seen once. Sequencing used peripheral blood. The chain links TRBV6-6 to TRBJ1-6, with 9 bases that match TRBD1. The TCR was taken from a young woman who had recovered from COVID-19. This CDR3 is CASTLKTGGYNSPLHF. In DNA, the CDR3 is TGTGCCAGCACCCTTAAGACAGGGGGCTATAATTCACCCCTCCACTTT.